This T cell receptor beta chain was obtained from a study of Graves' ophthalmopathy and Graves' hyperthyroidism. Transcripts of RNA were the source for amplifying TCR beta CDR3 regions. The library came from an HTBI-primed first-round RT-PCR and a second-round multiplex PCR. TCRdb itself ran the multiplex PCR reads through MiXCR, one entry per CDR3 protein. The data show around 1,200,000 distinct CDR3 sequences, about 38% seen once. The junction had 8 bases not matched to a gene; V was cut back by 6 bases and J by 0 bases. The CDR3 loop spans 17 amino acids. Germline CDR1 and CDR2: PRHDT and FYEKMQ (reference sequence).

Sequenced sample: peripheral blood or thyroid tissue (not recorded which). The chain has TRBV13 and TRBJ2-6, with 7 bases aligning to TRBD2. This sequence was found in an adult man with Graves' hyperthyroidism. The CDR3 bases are TGTGCCAGCAGGGGCTGGGAGGGGACCTCTGGGGCCAACGTCCTGACTTTC. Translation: CASRGWEGTSGANVLTF.